This TCR beta chain appears in the sequencing data of a study of molecular identifiers for immune sequencing clone quantification. Study outcomes and limitations: Whereas clones above 20 RNA copies held under 1% of naive-cell molecules, they held over 97% of effector molecules.

This clonotype was seen only a few times. Antigen unknown. As previously described, bulk TCR libraries were made using listed TCR primers. Via MiXCR, TCRdb re-called the PCR reads, giving one row per CDR3 protein. The sample lists under 600,000 distinct CDR3 sequences, around 21% occurring once. The junction had 13 bases not matched to a gene; V was cut back by 5 bases and J by 6 bases. Germline-derived CDR1 and CDR2 are SGHTA and FQGTGA. CDR3 length: 17 amino acids. Naive CD8 T cells were FACS-sorted by CD8+CD4-CCR7+CD45RA+ markers. The sequence was collected from a human donor in good health. Some libraries in this study had Jurkat cell RNA spiked in. V and J are TRBV7-3 and TRBJ2-1, with 10 bases aligning to TRBD2. Sequenced material: naive CD8+ T cells from blood, with Jurkat cell RNA spiked in. Subset noted: FACS-sorted CD8+CD4-CCR7+CD45RA+ naive T cells. CDR3: CASSPFEGLAFVNEQFF. CDR3 DNA sequence: TGTGCCAGCAGCCCATTCGAGGGACTAGCGTTCGTCAATGAGCAGTTCTTC.